This T cell receptor (beta chain) was captured by sequencing in a study of blood T cell repertoires in COVID-19 (dated by TCRdb to the early 2020s). Some background on the complete study: Collaborator samples came from the United States, Italy and Spain and covered acute and convalescent phases of COVID-19. The repertoires were made available in a free public database intended to serve as a resource for research on the immune response to SARS-CoV-2. The sample metadata nearly always contained a de-identified subject ID, COVID-19 status, age in years and sex. The material from the prospective study consisted of cDNA or gDNA derived from T cells, B-cell-depleted T cells, or PBMCs. The dataset comprised deeply sampled blood TCRbeta repertoires from subjects exposed to, actively infected with, or recovered from COVID-19. The samples were drawn from two sources: the first 160 participants of the ongoing ImmuneRACE study, and approximately 1,300 subjects contributed by 6 global collaborators. Where HLA class I and class II types were available, the types were taken from metadata supplied by the sample provider, not from assay-based typing.

TCRbeta CDR3 regions were amplified from genomic DNA using the immunoSEQ Assay, a bias-controlled multiplex PCR. The study's processing was this. Within the assay, amplification of reference gene primers was used to estimate how many nucleated cells each sample contained. To quantify the absolute abundance of each unique TCRbeta CDR3 rearrangement, sequence reads were collapsed and filtered. Productive Simpson clonality was computed per sample as the square root of Simpson's diversity index over productive rearrangements. The table was pulled from immuneACCESS by TCRdb, which kept in-frame rearrangements only. Such tables lose some clones; where checked, under half of the loss comes from unresolved V genes, and the rest has no known cause. Clonal size and the V and J genes are those of that table, whereas D and trimming came from the DNA. This sample gives 160,000 or so clones in total; roughly nine tenths of them show up just once. The ten largest clones take up 4% of the sample.

A remark on this clone: The antigen it recognizes is unknown. The record has no base qualities; no much larger clone is one base away.

The V end gives up 6 bases and the J end 2 bases, leaving 8 bases in the junction not matched to a gene. From the cysteine through the phenylalanine, the CDR3 covers 15 amino acids. The DNA shown is the 45-base CDR3, in frame from base 1. Reading the germline V gene gives CDR1 MNHEY and CDR2 SVGAGI. General findings and caveats noted by the study authors: The quantity of clinical and demographic metadata differed by source and by participant and was supplied without curation.

Collaborating institutions collected whole blood in K2EDTA tubes following their own protocols. For TCRbeta analysis, collaborator samples were shipped as frozen whole blood, as isolated PBMCs, or as DNA extracted from either sample type. The TCR originated in a woman in her seventies with acute or convalescent COVID-19. The chain employs TRBV6-5 and TRBJ2-7, with 9 junctional bases fitting TRBD1. Source material: peripheral blood. The CDR3 sequence is CASRQTGGFAYEQYF. At the DNA level, the sequence is TGTGCCAGCAGGCAAACAGGGGGCTTCGCCTACGAGCAGTACTTC.